This TCR beta chain was captured by sequencing in a study of T-cell reconstitution after alpha-beta-depleted transplantation in children (dated by TCRdb to 2016 to 2017). With respect to the entire study: Using TCR repertoire profiling, the study quantitatively followed how T-cell immune reconstitution unfolded in children after TCRalphabeta/CD19-depleted allogeneic hematopoietic cell transplantation. Points the paper makes about the study in general: Hyperexpanded clone frequencies declined over subsequent months; after one year, T-cell counts and TCRbeta diversity were mostly attributed to newly produced T cells. The apparently early recovery of alphabetaT-cell counts about two months after transplant reportedly depended on only several hundred rapidly expanded clones that came from non-depleted graft cells. In some patients, the high TCRbeta diversity seen at day 60 was put down to recipient T cells and intrathymic progenitors that had survived conditioning.

Measured from the cysteine to the phenylalanine, the CDR3 is 15 residues long. Only CDR3 DNA is held: 45 bases, read in frame from base 1. V loses 4 bases at its end and J loses 4 bases; junction bases beyond the gene matches: 8. CDR1 and CDR2, per the germline V gene, are SGHVS and FNYEAQ. Comment on this clonotype: It lacks a known antigen. Base quality data are lacking; no much larger clone is found one base away.

The treatment or condition label on this specimen signifies: allogeneic hematopoietic cell transplantation with graft depleted of TCRalphabeta T cells and CD19 B cells. The children who served as transplant recipients had been given grafts of TCRalphabeta/CD19-depleted allogeneic hematopoietic cells. The library was made by PCR. Sequencing used an Illumina HiSeq 2500. To normalize quantification of the TCRbeta repertoire, the TCR libraries were built with molecular barcoding that relied on unique molecular identifiers. The public sequencing data were trimmed at Q25 with fastp and processed into clonotypes with MiXCR by TCRdb, which kept only in-frame beta chains. Rows merge per CDR3 protein into single entries with the most common DNA and genes. This sample has about 440,000 distinct CDR3 sequences in its table, and about 45% of those were observed once. The ten top clones hold 25% to 30% of the sample.

The receptor was isolated from a girl aged 2-15 years with aplastic anemia, due to receive a stem cell transplant. The specimen was PBMCs, collected before TCRalphabeta/CD19-depleted stem cell transplant. The sequence is built from TRBV7-6 and TRBJ2-5; 8 central nucleotides agree with TRBD1. The bases read TGTGCCAGCAGCTCTGGACAGGGTCAGGGAGAGACCCAGTACTTC. Translation gives CASSSGQGQGETQYF.